These 30 T cell receptor beta chains came from one sample sequenced in a study of HIV-infected patients and healthy controls. Antiretroviral therapy had run roughly three months, about 14 weeks, before follow-up blood collection. All unsorted peripheral T cells were captured because whole blood was used without fractionation. Alpha and beta constant-region primers primed reverse transcription of approximately 0.55 ug RNA. Each of the alpha and beta chains got its own library through chain-specific third strand synthesis with indices. A single record per CDR3 protein comes from TCRdb applying MiXCR to the 5' RACE reads. This sample has roughly 3,500 distinct CDR3 sequences, with about 9.1% found just once. The starting material was blood, obtained during antiretroviral therapy. All receptors come from an adult with HIV infection.

This clonotype is medium-sized by share. The chain recombines TRBV7-9 with TRBJ2-1, with TRBD1 identical over 7 bases. Losses at the gene ends were 7 bases for V and 3 bases for J; bases not matched to a gene: 9. CDR3 size: 15 residues. CDR1 SEHNR and CDR2 FQNEAQ come from the germline V gene (reference sequence). For the CDR3, the DNA is TGTGCCAGCAAAGGAAGGGGACAGTTCTACAATGAGCAGTTCTTC. Protein sequence: CASKGRGQFYNEQFF.

This clonotype was picked up many times. This rearrangement joins TRBV4-1 to TRBJ1-5, with 9 bases lining up with TRBD1. The CDR3 has 17 amino acids. V shed 0 bases and J 6 bases; nucleotides not matched to a gene: 9. CDR1 and CDR2 from the germline V gene are MGHRA and YSYEKL. The CDR3 protein is CASSQERGTGRSQPQHF. The CDR3 nucleotides read TGCGCCAGCAGCCAAGAAAGGGGGACAGGGAGGAGTCAGCCCCAGCATTTT.

This clonotype was detected many times. The CDR3 bases are TGTGCCAGCAGCTCGACAGGGTTAAGCAATCAGCCCCAGCATTTT. It translates to CASSSTGLSNQPQHF. J is TRBJ1-5 and V is TRBV7-2, with 7 bases aligning to TRBD1. CDR3 length equals 15 residues. Trimming at V came to 4 bases and at J to 1 base, leaving 4 bases not matched to a gene. Germline assignment: CDR1 SGHTA and CDR2 FQGNSA. The variable domain in full, completed from reference TRBV7-2 and TRBJ1-5, reads GAGVSQSPSNKVTEKGKDVELRCDPISGHTALYWYRQSLGQGLEFLIYFQGNSAPDKSGLPSDRFSAERTGGSVSTLTIQRTQQEDSAVYLCASSSTGLSNQPQHFGDGTRLSIL.

The chain carries TRBV6-5 and TRBJ1-1, with a weak D call TRBD1 (6 bases). The CDR3 is 16 residues long. V was trimmed by 2 bases and J by 5 bases, leaving 18 bases between them. The V gene's germline CDR1 is MNHEY and CDR2 SVGAGI. DNA of the CDR3: TGTGCCAGCAGTTACACTTCGACAGGTTGGGGAACTGAAGCTTTCTTT. Amino acid sequence: CASSYTSTGWGTEAFF.

This clonotype is medium-sized. The chain joins TRBV9 to TRBJ1-2; D call uncertain. CDR3 length equals 13 residues. V shed 3 bases and J shed 3 bases, with 9 bases lying between them. Germline V gives CDR1 SGDLS, CDR2 YYNGEE. This CDR3 reads CASSARNDYGYTF. DNA of the CDR3: TGTGCCAGCAGCGCCCGGAACGACTATGGCTACACCTTC.

The chain employs TRBV19 and TRBJ2-7, with TRBD1 identical over 9 bases. The J segment lost 1 base and the V segment lost 3 bases, leaving 4 bases of the junction unmatched. The CDR3 extends over 15 amino acids. CDR1 LNHDA and CDR2 SQIVND come from the germline V gene (reference sequence). The CDR3 nucleotides read TGTGCCAGTAGTATGACCGGGACAGGGTCCTACGAGCAGTACGTC. Translated: CASSMTGTGSYEQYV.

Of note for this clonotype: A read error may account for a junction end that differs from germline. The chain uses TRBV10-3 and TRBJ2-3; D unclear. Germline CDR1 reads ENHRY; CDR2 reads SYGVKD. The CDR3 length is 13 residues. CDR3 protein: CAISAERTDTHYF. DNA for the CDR3: TGTGCCATCAGCGCCGAGCGTACAGATACGCATTATTTT.

By its share, this clonotype is medium-sized. The V call is TRBV6-4, the J call TRBJ2-3, with D possibly being TRBD2 (6 bases). The CDR3 is 15 residues long. The germline V gene encodes CDR1 MRHNA and CDR2 SNTAGT. Between the trimmed V and J ends, which lost 4 bases and 0 bases, there was a span of 11 bases. The CDR3 reads CASSVVAASTDTQYF. The DNA for the CDR3 is TGTGCCAGCAGTGTGGTAGCGGCTAGCACAGATACGCAGTATTTT.

By frequency in the sample, this clonotype is medium-sized. The rearrangement joins TRBV20-1 to TRBJ2-1; 8 bases match TRBD2. CDR1 is DFQATT, CDR2 SNEGSKA, per germline (reference sequence). Unmatched junction bases numbered 4, after V lost 0 bases and J lost 3 bases. CDR3 length: 15 residues. Here the CDR3 DNA reads TGCAGTGCTAGAGATTCAAGCGGGGGCTACAATGAGCAGTTCTTC. Amino acid sequence: CSARDSSGGYNEQFF.

By share, this clonotype ranks as medium-sized (0.01 to 0.1%). The chain links TRBV28 to TRBJ2-1; D remains ambiguous. Germline CDR1 MDHEN, CDR2 SYDVKM. V was pared by 5 bases and J by 8 bases, with 13 bases between. CDR3 length: 13 residues. CDR3 DNA: TGTGCCAGCAGTACAATGGGGTCACATGAGCAGTTCTTC. Translated: CASSTMGSHEQFF.

By sample fraction, this clonotype is medium-sized (0.01 to 0.1%). J is TRBJ2-1 and V is TRBV6-5, with TRBD1 as a possible D gene (7 bases). V was shortened by 6 bases and J by 2 bases, with 17 bases between the two germline ends. Germline assignment: CDR1 MNHEY and CDR2 SVGAGI. The CDR3 is made up of 16 amino acids. The CDR3 reads CASRRDPGQPYNEQFF. CDR3 bases: TGTGCCAGCAGGCGGGATCCGGGACAGCCCTACAATGAGCAGTTCTTC.

Relative to its sample, this clonotype is medium-sized (0.01 to 0.1%). The rearrangement links TRBV28 to TRBJ2-7, with D tentatively TRBD1 (5 bases). V lost 6 bases to trimming and J lost 2 bases, with 14 bases between them. The CDR3 has 14 amino acids. The germline V gene encodes CDR1 MDHEN and CDR2 SYDVKM. As DNA, the CDR3 is TGTGCCAGCAGCCACGTATCAGGGACCTACGAGCAGTACGTC. Encoded protein: CASSHVSGTYEQYV.

This clonotype was recorded at least ten times. This chain joins TRBV5-6 and TRBJ1-5; D remains ambiguous. CDR1 is SGHDT and CDR2 is YYEEEE in the germline V gene. V was shortened by 0 bases and J by 7 bases, with 11 bases between the two germline ends. This CDR3 region has 14 residues. The CDR3 loop is CASSLGPGEQPQHF. The CDR3 DNA reads TGTGCCAGCAGCTTGGGACCGGGTGAGCAGCCCCAGCATTTT.

This clonotype qualifies as large. This chain connects TRBV4-1 to TRBJ2-2; 7 bases align to TRBD1. CDR1 is MGHRA and CDR2 is YSYEKL in the germline V gene. This CDR3 has 13 amino acids. V shed 3 bases and J 7 bases; nucleotides not matched to a gene: 2. CDR3 coding DNA: TGCGCCAGCAGCCATCCAGGGGGCGGGGAGCTGTTTTTT. Its protein is CASSHPGGGELFF.

In this sample, this clonotype is medium-sized. Here the CDR3 DNA reads TGTGCCAGCAGCCCTTTATCAGGGGGCGGCTATGGCTACACCTTC. Its translation: CASSPLSGGGYGYTF. This chain connects TRBV14 to TRBJ1-2; TRBD1 aligns across 8 bases. The CDR3 contains 15 residues. Germline V CDR1 and CDR2: SGHDN, FVKESK. J gave up 4 bases and V 4 bases, and 8 bases lay outside the gene matches.

V usage is TRBV7-9 and J usage is TRBJ2-5; TRBD1 matches 10 bases. This CDR3 is built from 15 residues. Germline V gene lookup returns CDR1 SEHNR and CDR2 FQNEAQ (reference sequence). The trim removed 3 bases at V and 1 base at J, leaving 2 bases unmatched. The CDR3, as DNA: TGTGCCAGCAGCTTGGGGACAGGGGTCCAAGAGACCCAGTACTTC. Amino acids: CASSLGTGVQETQYF. The full variable domain, rest sourced from reference TRBV7-9 and TRBJ2-5, is DTGVSQNPRHKITKRGQNVTFRCDPISEHNRLYWYRQTLGQGPEFLTYFQNEAQLEKSRLLSDRFSAERPKGSFSTLEIQRTEQGDSAMYLCASSLGTGVQETQYFGPGTRLLVL.

This clonotype was observed at least ten times. For the CDR3, the DNA is TGCAGCGTTGAAGGCGTCTCCCCTGAAGCTTTCTTT. This encodes CSVEGVSPEAFF. The chain is built from TRBV29-1 and TRBJ1-1; D unclear. The CDR3 consists of 12 residues. The germline V gene has CDR1 SQVTM and CDR2 ANQGSEA. V shed 1 base and J shed 6 bases, with 9 bases lying between them.

By proportion, this clonotype is medium-sized (0.01 to 0.1%). This sequence joins TRBV20-1 and TRBJ2-3; D is possibly TRBD2 (7 bases). Germline V CDR1 and CDR2: DFQATT, SNEGSKA (reference sequence). Trimming pared 5 bases from V and 4 bases from J, leaving 16 bases between. The CDR3 consists of 14 residues. DNA for the CDR3: TGCAGTGCTCTTACGGGGGGCACCGCAGATACGCAGTATTTT. It encodes CSALTGGTADTQYF.

The gene calls are TRBV14 and TRBJ2-5; D might be TRBD1 (5 bases). Trimming removed 1 base from V and 1 base from J, with 13 bases in between. Germline loops: CDR1 SGHDN, CDR2 FVKESK. The length of the CDR3 is 16 residues. DNA for the CDR3: TGTGCCAGCAGCCAAGGAAACAGGTGGCTCCAAGAGACCCAGTACTTC. It yields the protein CASSQGNRWLQETQYF.

A few counts support this clonotype. The chain employs TRBV20-1 and TRBJ1-1; a possible D gene is TRBD1 (6 bases). The V and J ends lost 6 bases and 7 bases respectively, with 12 bases between them. In germline, CDR1 is DFQATT, CDR2 SNEGSKA (reference sequence). The CDR3 consists of 11 residues. The CDR3 reads CSALIQGEAFF. The CDR3 region has the DNA TGCAGTGCCCTAATACAGGGTGAAGCTTTCTTT.

By proportion, this clonotype is medium-sized. The rearrangement links TRBV6-5 to TRBJ1-2; TRBD1 matches at 7 bases. Trimming took 4 bases from V and 0 from J; bases not matched to a gene: 8. The CDR3 runs 16 residues. Germline V gene data show CDR1 as MNHEY and CDR2 as SVGAGI. CDR3 amino acids: CASSSLRTGANYGYTF. The CDR3 DNA follows: TGTGCCAGCAGTTCTTTAAGGACAGGAGCTAACTATGGCTACACCTTC.

By its share, this clonotype is medium-sized (0.01 to 0.1%). V gene TRBV4-3 combines with J gene TRBJ2-6; D possibly uses TRBD1 or TRBD2 (5 bases each). Germline lookup yields CDR1 LGHNA and CDR2 YSLEER. CDR3 size: 18 residues. The germline V and J ends were trimmed by 2 bases and 0 bases, with 14 bases remaining between them. The DNA for the CDR3 is TGCGCCAGCAGCCAATCCGGGACGGAACGCTCTGGGGCCAACGTCCTGACTTTC. It yields the protein CASSQSGTERSGANVLTF.

This clonotype was recorded a few times. The chain links TRBV4-3 to TRBJ2-5; 7 nucleotides agree with TRBD2. After removal of 4 bases from V and 3 bases from J, the junction contained 8 bases not matched to a gene. Germline loops: CDR1 LGHNA, CDR2 YSLEER. The CDR3 covers 15 residues. The CDR3 reads CASSRGTGTKETQYF. The CDR3 coding sequence is TGCGCCAGCAGCCGAGGGACCGGGACTAAAGAGACCCAGTACTTC.

This clonotype qualifies as medium-sized. The chain carries TRBV28 and TRBJ2-3; a possible D gene is TRBD2 (5 bases). Germline CDR1 and CDR2: MDHEN and SYDVKM. Trimming took off 3 bases at V and 5 bases at J, with 12 bases between the two ends. The CDR3 runs to 14 residues. For the CDR3, the DNA is TGTGCCAGCAGTTTTTTTCCGGGGAGAGATACGCAGTATTTT. Its translation is CASSFFPGRDTQYF. Together with reference TRBV28 and TRBJ2-3, the CDR3 gives the full variable domain: DVKVTQSSRYLVKRTGEKVFLECVQDMDHENMFWYRQDPGLGLRLIYFSYDVKMKEKGDIPEGYSVSREKKERFSLILESASTNQTSMYLCASSFFPGRDTQYFGPGTRLTVL.

This clonotype is termed medium-sized. The chain couples TRBV13 to TRBJ1-5; 8 bases are a match to TRBD1. Germline CDR1 is PRHDT and CDR2 is FYEKMQ (reference sequence). Trimming cost V 1 base and J 3 bases; bases outside gene matches: 5. The CDR3 is 16 amino acids. The CDR3 sequence is CASSLESGGVNQPQHF. DNA for the CDR3: TGTGCCAGCAGCTTAGAGTCAGGGGGCGTCAATCAGCCCCAGCATTTT. Based on the CDR3 plus reference TRBV13 and TRBJ1-5, the full variable domain is AAGVIQSPRHLIKEKRETATLKCYPIPRHDTVYWYQQGPGQDPQFLISFYEKMQSDKGSIPDRFSAQQFSDYHSELNMSSLELGDSALYFCASSLESGGVNQPQHFGDGTRLSIL.

By proportion, this clonotype is medium-sized. The V gene is TRBV6-2 or TRBV6-3, the J gene TRBJ2-7; 7 bases agree with TRBD1. Germline V gene sequence: CDR1 MNHEY, CDR2 SVGEGT. V was clipped by 6 bases and J by 6 bases; unmatched bases: 5. The CDR3 has 12 amino acids. CDR3 in DNA: TGTGCCAGCAGCCAGACAGGGCGCGAGCAGTACGTC. Translating gives CASSQTGREQYV.

This clonotype is large by share. This chain links TRBV9 with TRBJ1-5; D perhaps matches TRBD1 (5 bases). Trimming pared 6 bases from V and 2 bases from J, leaving 18 bases between. The CDR3 sequence is 16 residues long. Germline loops: CDR1 SGDLS, CDR2 YYNGEE. CDR3 bases: TGTGCCAGCAATGCCATGCGACAGACCGGCAATCAGCCCCAGCATTTT. Protein: CASNAMRQTGNQPQHF. Filled out from reference TRBV9 and TRBJ1-5, the complete variable domain reads DSGVTQTPKHLITATGQRVTLRCSPRSGDLSVYWYQQSLDQGLQFLIQYYNGEERAKGNILERFSAQQFPDLHSELNLSSLELGDSALYFCASNAMRQTGNQPQHFGDGTRLSIL.

Sample share makes this clonotype medium-sized. The chain links TRBV7-8 to TRBJ1-4; 7 bases are shared with TRBD1. CDR3 length: 15 residues. Germline values: CDR1 SGHVS, CDR2 FQNEAQ. J was trimmed by 2 bases and V by 1 base; bases with no gene match: 1. The CDR3 DNA is TGTGCCAGCAGCTTAGTAGGGGGCACTAATGAAAAACTGTTTTTT. Translation gives CASSLVGGTNEKLFF.

This clonotype has just a few counts. This chain connects TRBV12-3 or TRBV12-4 to TRBJ1-1; 7 positions match TRBD1. V trimming: 3 bases; J trimming: 4 bases; junction bases outside the gene matches: 5. CDR3 size: 14 residues. In DNA form, the CDR3 reads TGTGCCAGCAGTTTCGCAGGGGGACCCACTGAAGCTTTCTTT. This sequence encodes CASSFAGGPTEAFF.

By share, this clonotype counts as medium-sized. This sequence joins TRBV5-5 and TRBJ1-1; the D is unclear. The V end lost 4 bases, the J end lost 2 bases, and 15 bases lay between the germline ends. In germline, CDR1 is SGHKS, CDR2 YYEKEE (reference sequence). This CDR3 comprises 15 residues. The CDR3 DNA reads as TGTGCCAGCAGCCTGCGTCCGTCCTCAAACACTGAAGCTTTCTTT. It is translated as CASSLRPSSNTEAFF.